This is a list of T cell receptor beta chains from one sample in a study of T cell responses to AZD1222 COVID-19 vaccine. Profiled with immunoSEQ multiplex PCR; TCRdb holds only in-frame clones, not every one. The sample has around 130,000 clones; around nine tenths are singletons. The material sequenced was peripheral blood, taken 28 days after the second AZD1222 dose. The receptor set was obtained from an adult who received the AZD1222 COVID-19 vaccine. Each CDR3 is given with its conserved first and last residue. The D gene is left open where the match is weak. The size field is filled for only some rows; it gives once, few, many or a size class.

v_call	cdr3_length	d_call	j_call	clone_size	cdr3_aa	cdr3_nt
TRBV11-3	15	.	TRBJ2-2	.	CASSLDSGNTGELFF	TGTGCCAGCAGCTTAGATTCAGGGAACACCGGGGAGCTGTTTTTT
TRBV7-7	15	.	TRBJ2-2	once	CASSLRDSATGELFF	TGTGCCAGCAGCTTACGGGACTCCGCCACCGGGGAGCTGTTTTTT
TRBV2	14	TRBD1	TRBJ2-2	once	CASLGTEITGELFF	TGTGCCAGCCTGGGGACAGAAATCACCGGGGAGCTGTTTTTT
TRBV11-1	16	TRBD1	TRBJ2-1	.	CASSLAPGTGQREQFF	TGTGCCAGCAGCTTAGCGCCCGGGACAGGGCAACGTGAGCAGTTCTTC
TRBV7-9	19	TRBD2	TRBJ2-5	.	CASSPPAVPWGLGLETQYF	TGTGCCAGCAGCCCCCCTGCAGTCCCGTGGGGACTAGGTCTAGAGACCCAGTACTTC
TRBV28	14	.	TRBJ2-5	once	CASSTVRGAETQYF	TGTGCCAGCAGTACCGTTAGGGGGGCGGAGACCCAGTACTTC
TRBV5-6	15	.	TRBJ1-2	.	CASSPTDQGRYGYTF	TGTGCCAGCAGCCCTACGGACCAGGGGAGGTATGGCTACACCTTC
TRBV9	15	.	TRBJ2-3	.	CASSVVGIPSNTQYF	TGTGCCAGCAGCGTAGTGGGAATCCCCTCCAATACGCAGTATTTT
TRBV6-2/TRBV6-3	15	.	TRBJ1-6	.	CASSPRTPANSPLHF	TGTGCCAGCAGCCCCCGGACCCCGGCGAATTCACCCCTCCACTTT
TRBV28	15	.	TRBJ1-4	.	CASATDSGVAEKLFF	TGTGCCAGCGCCACTGATAGCGGGGTTGCTGAAAAACTGTTTTTT
TRBV11-2	14	.	TRBJ1-5	once	CASSRGSSNQPQHF	TGTGCCAGCAGCAGGGGAAGTAGCAATCAGCCCCAGCATTTT
TRBV27	13	.	TRBJ1-1	.	CASSFLQASEAFF	TGTGCCAGCAGTTTCCTACAGGCGTCCGAAGCTTTCTTT
TRBV19	15	TRBD2	TRBJ2-3	.	CASRMGGGPTDTQYF	TGTGCCAGTAGGATGGGCGGGGGACCCACAGATACGCAGTATTTT
TRBV3-1/TRBV3-2	14	.	TRBJ2-3	.	CASSQPLAPDTQYF	TGTGCCAGCAGCCAGCCCCTAGCTCCAGATACGCAGTATTTT
TRBV7-8	15	TRBD1	TRBJ1-1	.	CASSQNRGPDTEAFF	TGTGCCAGCAGCCAAAACAGGGGGCCTGACACTGAAGCTTTCTTT
TRBV11-3	16	TRBD1	TRBJ1-3	.	CASSPRGAYSGNTIYF	TGTGCCAGCAGCCCCAGGGGGGCCTACTCTGGAAACACCATATATTTT
TRBV7-2	15	TRBD1	TRBJ1-6	.	CASSLVRGYNSPLHF	TGTGCCAGCAGCTTAGTCAGGGGGTATAATTCACCCCTCCACTTT
TRBV7-3	14	.	TRBJ2-5	.	CASSLGHFQETQYF	TGTGCCAGCAGCTTAGGCCACTTCCAAGAGACCCAGTACTTC
TRBV6-2/TRBV6-3	15	.	TRBJ2-2	.	CASSFGQINTGELFF	TGTGCCAGCAGTTTTGGGCAGATAAACACCGGGGAGCTGTTTTTT
TRBV21-1	15	.	TRBJ2-3	.	CASSKWILNPSTQYF	TGTGCCAGCAGCAAATGGATCCTGAACCCTAGTACGCAGTATTTT
TRBV6-5	14	TRBD2	TRBJ2-1	.	CASGTSGRYNEQFF	TGTGCCAGCGGTACTAGCGGGAGGTACAATGAGCAGTTCTTC
TRBV6-5	14	.	TRBJ2-1	.	CASSRPGGLNEQFF	TGTGCCAGCAGCCGACCCGGGGGGCTGAATGAGCAGTTCTTC
TRBV7-3	13	.	TRBJ2-2	.	CASTPLPAGELFF	TGTGCCAGCACCCCCCTCCCGGCCGGGGAGCTGTTTTTT
TRBV4-2	16	.	TRBJ2-3	.	CASSQGYSGRTDTQYF	TGTGCCAGCAGCCAAGGATACAGCGGACGCACAGATACGCAGTATTTT
TRBV20-1	10	.	TRBJ2-7	.	CSASRREQYF	TGCAGTGCTAGCAGGCGCGAGCAGTACTTC